The rows below give T cell receptor beta chains drawn from one sample of a study of cytomegalovirus exposure and HLA in healthy donors. TCRdb keeps only in-frame clones here, not all; method: immunoSEQ multiplex PCR. The sample holds over 200,000 clones, around 85% seen once. The sample consisted of PBMCs. The receptors derive from a human donor in good health. Both conserved end residues are part of each CDR3. A D gene is named only where the DNA matches it firmly. A row's size may be missing; if present it is once, few, many or a size class.

j_gene,d_gene,abundance,len,v_gene,CDR3nt,CDR3aa
TRBJ1-1,TRBD1,-,14,TRBV6-1,TGTGCCAGCAGGAGGGGACAGCCGAACACTGAAGCTTTCTTT,CASRRGQPNTEAFF
TRBJ1-1,TRBD1,-,13,TRBV28,TGTGCCAGCATCCCAGGACAGGGGGTCGAAGCTTTCTTT,CASIPGQGVEAFF
TRBJ2-1,TRBD2,-,16,TRBV10-3,TGTGCCATCAGGGGGACTAGCGGGAGAAATCGCAATGAGCAGTTCTTC,CAIRGTSGRNRNEQFF
TRBJ2-3,-,-,13,TRBV6-4,TGTGCCAGCAGTGACTCGGCTCACCGTACGCAGTATTTT,CASSDSAHRTQYF
TRBJ2-6,-,-,13,TRBV18,TGTGCCAGCTCACCCCCAGGGGCCAACGTCCTGACTTTC,CASSPPGANVLTF
TRBJ2-1,TRBD2,-,15,TRBV15,TGTGCCACCGGGCTGTCACTAGCGGCACGCAATGAGCAGTTCTTC,CATGLSLAARNEQFF
TRBJ2-1,TRBD2,few,18,TRBV9,TGTGCCAGCAGCGTTGGCCCCCCCCGCGGGAGGGTTGAAAATGAGCAGTTCTTC,CASSVGPPRGRVENEQFF
TRBJ2-7,-,-,13,TRBV10-3,TGTGCCACCGACCCCGGGGGTAAGCGCGAGCAGTACTTC,CATDPGGKREQYF
TRBJ2-4,TRBD2,-,16,TRBV4-2,TGTGCCAGCAGCCAAGCCGCCAGGGAGGGCCAAAACATTCAGTACTTC,CASSQAAREGQNIQYF
TRBJ2-7,TRBD1,-,14,TRBV7-2,TGTGCCAGCAGCTTCTCTCAGGGGGCTTACGAGCAGTACTTC,CASSFSQGAYEQYF
TRBJ2-3,-,many,17,TRBV4-2,TGTGCCAGCAGCCAAGATTGGCTAGCGTATTCCACAGATACGCAGTATTTT,CASSQDWLAYSTDTQYF
TRBJ1-5,-,-,13,TRBV6-5,TGTGCCATTCAACAGGGAGTGTCTCAGCCCCAGCATTTT,CAIQQGVSQPQHF
TRBJ2-5,TRBD2,few,16,TRBV28,TGTGCCAGCAGTTTATGGGGGACTAGCGGGAAAGAGACCCAGTACTTC,CASSLWGTSGKETQYF
TRBJ2-1,TRBD2,-,15,TRBV7-3,TGTGCCAGCAGCTTACGAAGACTAGCGGACAATGAGCAGTTCTTC,CASSLRRLADNEQFF
TRBJ2-2,TRBD2,-,17,TRBV4-2,TGTGCCAGCAGCCAAGATCAGGCGGGAGCAGGTACCGGGGAGCTGTTTTTT,CASSQDQAGAGTGELFF
TRBJ2-5,-,-,14,TRBV6-5,TGTGCCAGCAGTTTCGGACTCAGGCACGAGACCCAGTACTTC,CASSFGLRHETQYF
TRBJ2-1,-,-,16,TRBV7-3,TGTGCCAGCGGTACTAGCTCCCCGAGCTCCTACAATGAGCAGTTCTTC,CASGTSSPSSYNEQFF